What follows are 21 T cell receptor beta chains derived from one specimen sequenced in a study of T cells after yellow fever vaccination. MiXCR, run by TCRdb on the 5' RACE reads, gives a single entry per CDR3 protein. This sample has about 500,000 distinct CDR3 sequences, with about a sixth found just once. The material was PBMCs, obtained about 5 days after the first yellow fever vaccination. The receptor set was obtained from a man aged 18 to 29 who received the YFV17D yellow fever vaccine.

V and J are TRBV9 and TRBJ2-6; TRBD1 or TRBD2 may be the D gene (6 bases each). Trimming stripped 0 bases from V and 8 bases from J, with 18 bases between. Looked up from germline, CDR1 is SGDLS and CDR2 is YYNGEE. This CDR3 contains 17 residues. CDR3 loop: CASSVGRNREATNVLTF. CDR3 DNA sequence: TGTGCCAGCAGCGTAGGGCGGAACAGGGAGGCGACCAACGTCCTGACTTTC. Combining the CDR3 with reference TRBV9 and TRBJ2-6 gives the whole variable domain DSGVTQTPKHLITATGQRVTLRCSPRSGDLSVYWYQQSLDQGLQFLIQYYNGEERAKGNILERFSAQQFPDLHSELNLSSLELGDSALYFCASSVGRNREATNVLTFGAGSRLTVL.

The sample holds a few counts of this clonotype. This chain links TRBV6-4 with TRBJ2-3; 8 bases fit TRBD2. CDR1 MRHNA and CDR2 SNTAGT come from the germline V gene. The CDR3 extends over 15 amino acids. J lost 0 bases, V lost 3 bases, and 2 bases had no gene match. For the CDR3, the DNA is TGTGCCAGCAGTGATGTAGCGGGGAGCACAGATACGCAGTATTTT. Translation: CASSDVAGSTDTQYF.

The V gene is TRBV7-2, the J gene TRBJ1-5; D is uncertain. CDR1 is SGHTA and CDR2 is FQGNSA in the germline V gene. The CDR3 has 14 amino acids. Trimming removed 5 bases at V and 3 bases at J, with 11 bases between. The DNA of the CDR3 is TGTGCCAGCAGCCCCTCCACCCTCAATCAGCCCCAGCATTTT. Protein product: CASSPSTLNQPQHF.

The chain recombines TRBV5-1 with TRBJ2-3; D tentatively reads TRBD1 or TRBD2 (5 bases each). Germline CDR1 reads SGHRS; CDR2 reads YFSETQ. The length of the CDR3 is 16 residues. The V and J ends lost 0 bases and 6 bases respectively, with 17 bases between them. The CDR3 loop is CASSLESGAGEDTQYF. CDR3 DNA sequence: TGCGCCAGCAGCTTGGAATCCGGGGCCGGGGAGGATACGCAGTATTTT.

This clonotype was detected only a few times. The chain combines TRBV25-1 with TRBJ2-2; tentative D call: TRBD2 (5 bases). The length of the CDR3 is 12 residues. V shed 6 bases and J shed 8 bases, with 10 bases lying between them. The germline V gene has CDR1 MGHDK and CDR2 SYGVNS. CDR3 loop: CASRDFLGELFF. In DNA form, the CDR3 reads TGTGCCAGCAGGGACTTCCTTGGGGAGCTGTTTTTT.

This clonotype was seen a handful of times. The rearrangement links TRBV28 to TRBJ2-7, with TRBD1 as a possible D gene (6 bases). Germline V gives CDR1 MDHEN, CDR2 SYDVKM. This CDR3 is built from 15 residues. V was cut by 6 bases and J by 8 bases, with 23 bases left in between. CDR3 region: CASSTSTYRDTQQYV. DNA for the CDR3: TGTGCCAGCAGCACCAGCACATACCGGGACACCCAGCAGTACGTC.

CDR3 DNA: TGCAGTGCTAGAGATCCCCTAGCGGGGGGAATATACAATGAGCAGTTCTTC. It yields the protein CSARDPLAGGIYNEQFF. The rearrangement joins TRBV20-1 to TRBJ2-1, with 11 bases lining up with TRBD2. V shed 0 bases and J 4 bases; nucleotides not matched to a gene: 8. The germline CDR1 and CDR2 sequences are DFQATT and SNEGSKA (reference sequence). CDR3 length: 17 amino acids.

This clonotype was picked up a small number of times. This rearrangement joins TRBV5-5 to TRBJ1-6; D perhaps matches TRBD1 (5 bases). The CDR3 covers 15 residues. V lost 4 bases and J 7 bases, leaving 15 bases between the germline ends. Per the germline V gene, CDR1 is SGHKS and CDR2 is YYEKEE (reference sequence). For the CDR3, the DNA is TGTGCCAGCAGCAAAAGAGACAGCTTGAATTCACCCCTCCACTTT. It is translated as CASSKRDSLNSPLHF.

V gene TRBV5-5 combines with J gene TRBJ2-3, with 9 positions matching TRBD2. With V trimmed by 0 bases and J by 1 base, 3 bases remained unmatched. Germline V gene sequence: CDR1 SGHKS, CDR2 YYEKEE (reference sequence). The CDR3 sequence is 16 residues long. CDR3 protein: CASSLEPSGGTDTQYF. The DNA of the CDR3 is TGTGCCAGCAGCTTGGAGCCTAGCGGGGGCACAGATACGCAGTATTTT.

In its sample, this clonotype was seen a few times. V gene TRBV6-2 or TRBV6-3 combines with J gene TRBJ2-3; 10 bases map to TRBD2. V shed 0 bases, J shed 1 base, and the junction held 1 base outside the gene matches. This CDR3 is built from 16 residues. Per the germline V gene, CDR1 is MNHEY and CDR2 is SVGEGT. CDR3 coding DNA: TGTGCCAGCAGTTACTCGCTAGCGGGGGGCACAGATACGCAGTATTTT. As protein: CASSYSLAGGTDTQYF.

This clonotype was seen a handful of times. The chain links TRBV7-3 to TRBJ1-2; D call uncertain. The CDR3 covers 14 residues. The germline CDR1 and CDR2 sequences are SGHTA and FQGTGA. Trimming stripped 5 bases from V and 3 bases from J, with 13 bases between. The CDR3 sequence is CASSPFDQDYGYTF. CDR3 DNA: TGTGCCAGCAGCCCGTTCGATCAGGACTATGGCTACACCTTC. Full variable domain (rest looked up from reference TRBV7-3 and TRBJ1-2): GAGVSQTPSNKVTEKGKYVELRCDPISGHTALYWYRQSLGQGPEFLIYFQGTGAADDSGLPNDRFFAVRPEGSVSTLKIQRTERGDSAVYLCASSPFDQDYGYTFGSGTRLTVV.

The genes are TRBV7-3 and TRBJ2-3; 9 bases fit TRBD1. The V gene's germline CDR1 is SGHTA and CDR2 FQGTGA. V trimming: 8 bases; J trimming: 4 bases; junction bases outside the gene matches: 10. CDR3 size: 15 residues. The CDR3 DNA reads as TGTGCCAGCTCGGGACAGGGACGGACAGCAGATACGCAGTATTTT. It translates to CASSGQGRTADTQYF.

The V and J genes are TRBV5-6 and TRBJ1-5; D is undetermined. In germline, CDR1 is SGHDT, CDR2 YYEEEE. The CDR3 loop spans 13 amino acids. V was cut by 4 bases and J by 3 bases, with 8 bases left in between. CDR3 sequence reads: CASSGWDNQPQHF. The DNA of the CDR3 is TGTGCCAGCAGCGGCTGGGACAATCAGCCCCAGCATTTT.

The V and J genes are TRBV27 and TRBJ2-1; D uncertain. The ends were cut back, 2 bases at V and 7 bases at J, with 15 bases in the middle. The CDR3 loop spans 15 amino acids. The germline gives CDR1 MNHEY, CDR2 SMNVEV (reference sequence). CDR3 protein: CASSLRLVYGNEQFF. CDR3 sequence (DNA): TGTGCCAGCAGTTTAAGATTGGTGTATGGGAATGAGCAGTTCTTC.

Written as DNA, the CDR3 is TGTGCCAAGGGGAAAAAGGGCGGCAATGAGCAGTTCTTC. This gives the protein CAKGKKGGNEQFF. The chain uses TRBV7-2 and TRBJ2-1; the D gene is possibly TRBD1 (5 bases). Trimming took 10 bases from V and 6 from J, leaving 16 bases between them. This CDR3 comprises 13 residues. Germline V gene sequence: CDR1 SGHTA, CDR2 FQGNSA.

The chain combines TRBV7-9 with TRBJ1-1; D remains unclear. Germline V CDR1 and CDR2: SEHNR, FQNEAQ (reference sequence). The CDR3 runs 14 residues. V was clipped by 3 bases and J by 0 bases, with 8 bases between them. CDR3 amino acids: CASSFWGLNTEAFF. The CDR3 DNA is TGTGCCAGCAGCTTTTGGGGTCTGAACACTGAAGCTTTCTTT.

The chain uses TRBV3-1 and TRBJ2-3; D might be TRBD1 or TRBD2, each matching 5 bases. Trimming pared 4 bases from V and 7 bases from J, leaving 15 bases between. CDR3 length: 14 residues. Germline CDR1 LGHDT, CDR2 YNNKEL (reference sequence). CDR3 sequence (DNA): TGTGCCAGCAGCCGCGAGTCGGGGCGGAATACGCAGTATTTT. This encodes CASSRESGRNTQYF.

The chain recombines TRBV7-2 with TRBJ1-2; 10 bases line up with TRBD1. The CDR3 loop spans 16 amino acids. The germline gives CDR1 SGHTA, CDR2 FQGNSA. With 5 bases clipped from V and 4 bases from J, the junction kept 10 bases outside the gene matches. CDR3 residues: CASSPRGQGEIYGYTF. The DNA for the CDR3 is TGTGCCAGCAGCCCACGTGGACAGGGGGAGATCTATGGCTACACCTTC.

The rearrangement uses TRBV5-1 and TRBJ2-3; either TRBD1 or TRBD2 may supply D (5 bases each). Germline values: CDR1 SGHRS, CDR2 YFSETQ. The V end was cut by 1 base, the J end by 0 bases, with 12 bases between. The CDR3 covers 16 residues. CDR3 residues: CASSLWGGGSTDTQYF. As DNA, the CDR3 is TGCGCCAGCAGCTTGTGGGGTGGGGGAAGCACAGATACGCAGTATTTT.

This clonotype occurred a few times. The V and J genes are TRBV7-2 and TRBJ2-5; D is perhaps TRBD2 (6 bases). V dropped 5 bases and J dropped 4 bases, with 14 bases sitting between them. This CDR3 is built from 14 residues. CDR1 is SGHTA and CDR2 is FQGNSA in the germline V gene. CDR3 loop: CASSPSRGTETQYF. The DNA for the CDR3 is TGTGCCAGCAGCCCAAGCCGGGGGACAGAGACCCAGTACTTC.

The chain recombines TRBV7-2 with TRBJ2-7; no clear D gene. Looked up from germline, CDR1 is SGHTA and CDR2 is FQGNSA. V was shortened by 5 bases and J by 2 bases, with 10 bases between the two germline ends. The CDR3 covers 13 residues. The CDR3 DNA reads TGTGCCAGCAGCCGAAGTGGGCCCTACGAGCAGTACGTC. Translated: CASSRSGPYEQYV.